This is a list of T cell receptor beta chains from one sample in a study of shared clonotypes between healthy human individuals. Using immunoSEQ multiplex PCR, the repertoire was profiled, and TCRdb retains in-frame clones only, with some absent. The sample gives about 2.4 million clones, more than 85% of which show up once; more than 0.35% is in the top ten. What was sequenced was naive CD4+ T cells from PBMCs. These receptors all come from a man between 18 and 35 years old in good health. Some clones in this sample may be carry-over from other donors' samples. The CDR3 runs from the conserved cysteine through the conserved F or W. Fields, in order: V gene, clone size, J gene, D gene, CDR3 DNA, CDR3 protein. A D gene is named only where the DNA matches it firmly. Expanded clones are given a class, and other clones once, few, many or no size at all.

>TRBV5-1|once|TRBJ2-5|TRBD1
TGCGCCAGCAGCCCGGGACAGCTCACCTTGGAGACCCAGTACTTC
CASSPGQLTLETQYF
>TRBV30|.|TRBJ2-3|TRBD2
TGTGCCTGGAGGGGAACTCGGGGGGATAGCACAGATACGCAGTATTTT
CAWRGTRGDSTDTQYF
>TRBV30|.|TRBJ2-2|TRBD2
TGTGCCTGGAGGGGACTAGCTGAGACCGGGGAGCTGTTTTTT
CAWRGLAETGELFF
>TRBV11-2|once|TRBJ1-2|.
TGTGCCAGCAGCTTTCCCGATTTCTATGGCTACACCTTC
CASSFPDFYGYTF
>TRBV6-5|.|TRBJ2-1|.
TGTGCCAGCAGTGTCAACGTTCTTACCTACAATGAGCAGTTCTTC
CASSVNVLTYNEQFF
>TRBV30|.|TRBJ1-3|.
TGTGCCTGCCTCCTCTCTGGAAACACCATATATTTT
CACLLSGNTIYF
>TRBV7-7|.|TRBJ2-3|.
TGTGCCAGCAGCTTAGGTCTACCCCGAGGGGATGGCACAGATACGCAGTATTTT
CASSLGLPRGDGTDTQYF
>TRBV7-3|.|TRBJ1-1|TRBD1
TGTGCCAGCAGCCACGGGACAGGTAGCAGGGCTTTCTTT
CASSHGTGSRAFF
>TRBV7-9|.|TRBJ2-5|TRBD1
TGTGCCAGCAGCGTAACAGGGGGCGCCGACCGACAAGAGACCCAGTACTTC
CASSVTGGADRQETQYF
>TRBV28|.|TRBJ2-7|TRBD2
TGTGCCAGCAGTTTAACTAGCGGGAACTACGAGCAGTACTTC
CASSLTSGNYEQYF
>TRBV11-1|.|TRBJ2-5|TRBD1
TGTGCCAGCAGTCCGACAGGGCGAGAGACCCAGTACTTC
CASSPTGRETQYF
>TRBV7-3|.|TRBJ2-7|.
TGTGCCAGCAGCTATACAACCTTAGCGGCGACAACCTACGAGCAGTACTTC
CASSYTTLAATTYEQYF
>TRBV5-5|.|TRBJ1-2|.
TGTGCCAGCAGCTTGTACAGGGTTGGCTACACCTTC
CASSLYRVGYTF
>TRBV7-3|.|TRBJ2-1|.
TGTGCCAGCAGCGACGACTTAAATGAGCAGTTCTTC
CASSDDLNEQFF
>TRBV5-1|.|TRBJ2-1|TRBD2
TGCGCCAGCAGCCACGGACTAGCGGAGGGGATACAGTTCTTC
CASSHGLAEGIQFF
>TRBV7-3|.|TRBJ2-3|.
TGTGCCAGCAGCTACGGGACCACGGATACGCAGTATTTT
CASSYGTTDTQYF
>TRBV6-5|few|TRBJ1-5|.
TGTGCCAGCAGACCGGAGGGAGGTAATCAGCCCCAGCATTTT
CASRPEGGNQPQHF
>TRBV12-5|.|TRBJ2-2|.
TGTGCTAGTGCTCGCTCGGGGACCGGGGAGCTGTTTTTT
CASARSGTGELFF
>TRBV7-3|.|TRBJ2-1|.
TGTGCCAGCAGCGCCCAAGGCCCGGGGTTGTTATACAATGAGCAGTTCTTC
CASSAQGPGLLYNEQFF
>TRBV28|.|TRBJ1-2|TRBD1
TGTGCCAGCAGGTCAACCGGGACAGGGAGGGTTCGGACCTATGGCTACACCTTC
CASRSTGTGRVRTYGYTF
>TRBV4-3|.|TRBJ2-1|.
TGCGCCAGCAGCCAAGGCCGGGCTAGTTCCTACAATGAGCAGTTCTTC
CASSQGRASSYNEQFF
>TRBV5-6|.|TRBJ2-7|.
TGTGCCAGCAGCCCCCGATGGGACTCCTACGAGCAGTACTTC
CASSPRWDSYEQYF
>TRBV5-1|.|TRBJ1-3|.
TGCGCCAGCAGCTGGGGGGGCGGCGGCTCTGGAAACACCATATATTTT
CASSWGGGGSGNTIYF
>TRBV11-2|.|TRBJ1-3|TRBD1
TGTGCCAGCAGCCCGGACAGGGGGCAAGGTGGAAACACCATATATTTT
CASSPDRGQGGNTIYF
>TRBV11-2|.|TRBJ2-5|.
TGTGCCAGCAGCTTAGCCCCGGCCATTGCCCAGTACTTC
CASSLAPAIAQYF
>TRBV28|.|TRBJ2-7|TRBD2
TGTGCCAGCAGTGGGACTAGCGGGAGCTACGAGCAGTACTTC
CASSGTSGSYEQYF
>TRBV2|.|TRBJ2-2|TRBD2
TGTGCCAGCAGACTAAGACCGGGACTAGCGGGAGGGAACACCGGGGAGCTGTTTTTT
CASRLRPGLAGGNTGELFF
>TRBV7-2|.|TRBJ2-2|TRBD2
TGTGCCAGCAGCCCTCGACTAGCAGTGAACACCGGGGAGCTGTTTTTT
CASSPRLAVNTGELFF
>TRBV27|.|TRBJ2-4|.
TGTGCCAGCAGTCCCGGGCGTGAGGCCAAAAACATTCAGTACTTC
CASSPGREAKNIQYF
>TRBV7-3|once|TRBJ2-2|.
TGTGCCAGCAAGCAGAGCCACAACACCGGGGAGCTGTTTTTT
CASKQSHNTGELFF
>TRBV5-4|.|TRBJ2-1|TRBD2
TGTGCCAGCAGCTCAAGCGGGGCGCGTTACAATGAGCAGTTCTTC
CASSSSGARYNEQFF
>TRBV19|.|TRBJ2-7|TRBD1
TGTGCCAGTTCGCCCCTCTCGGGACAGGGATCACTCGAGCAGTACTTC
CASSPLSGQGSLEQYF
>TRBV5-1|.|TRBJ2-2|.
TGCGCCAGCAGCTTGTGGTACAGGACCTCGAACACCGGGGAGCTGTTTTTT
CASSLWYRTSNTGELFF
>TRBV5-1|.|TRBJ2-1|TRBD2
TGCGCCAGCAGCCAAGGGAGGGGTTACAATGAGCAGTTCTTC
CASSQGRGYNEQFF
>TRBV15|few|TRBJ1-2|.
TGTGCCACCAGCAGAGGGTGGAGTGTGACCCAATCCTATGGCTACACCTTC
CATSRGWSVTQSYGYTF
>TRBV10-1|once|TRBJ2-2|TRBD1
TGCGCCAGCAGTGGGGACAGGGTAGCCGGGGAGCTGTTTTTT
CASSGDRVAGELFF
>TRBV27|.|TRBJ1-1|.
TGTGCCACCCCGCAGAGGGTCGAATGCAAGAACACTGAAGCTTTCTTT
CATPQRVECKNTEAFF
>TRBV5-5|.|TRBJ1-1|.
TGTGCCAGCAGCCTAATTCTAGGAGCCACTGAAGCTTTCTTT
CASSLILGATEAFF
>TRBV10-3|.|TRBJ2-7|.
TGTGCCATCAGTGAGGGAGGTCACTCCTACGAGCAGTACTTC
CAISEGGHSYEQYF
>TRBV9|.|TRBJ1-2|.
TGTGCCAGCAGCGCCGCTCAGCGCAGCGGGGGCTACACCTTC
CASSAAQRSGGYTF
>TRBV19|.|TRBJ1-1|.
TGTGCCAGTAGTATTTGGTCAGGGAAGACTGAAGCTTTCTTT
CASSIWSGKTEAFF
>TRBV7-9|.|TRBJ1-5|.
TGTGCCAGCAGCTTAGGGCAGGGCTCAGTGCTCGGCAATCAGCCCCAGCATTTT
CASSLGQGSVLGNQPQHF
>TRBV9|.|TRBJ2-7|.
TGTGCCAGCAGCCAGAGCCCCGGTGGCGAGCAGTACTTC
CASSQSPGGEQYF
>TRBV5-1|.|TRBJ2-7|.
TGCGCCAGCAGCTTAGGAGGGGGCAACTACGAGCAGTACTTC
CASSLGGGNYEQYF
>TRBV5-8|.|TRBJ2-7|TRBD1
TGTGCCAGCAGCCCGGGACAGGGGTCCAACGAGCAGTACTTC
CASSPGQGSNEQYF
>TRBV5-5|.|TRBJ2-7|.
TGTGCCAGCAGCAGCGGGACAAGGCAGGGTTACGAGCAGTACTTC
CASSSGTRQGYEQYF
>TRBV9|.|TRBJ1-2|.
TGTGCCAGCAGCGTAGCGCCTACCGGACAGCGTTTCAACTATGGCTACACCTTC
CASSVAPTGQRFNYGYTF
>TRBV5-8|.|TRBJ2-6|.
TGTGCCAGCAGCTTATCTGGGGCCAACGTCCTGACTTTC
CASSLSGANVLTF
>TRBV19|.|TRBJ2-2|.
TGTGCCAGTAGTCACAGGGTGAACACCGGGGAGCTGTTTTTT
CASSHRVNTGELFF
>TRBV18|.|TRBJ1-2|TRBD1
TGTGCCAGCTCACAATCCCGACAGGGAGAGGGAAGCTACACCTTC
CASSQSRQGEGSYTF
>TRBV28|.|TRBJ1-2|.
TGTGCCAGCCTACTCCGACAGGATGGCTACACCTTC
CASLLRQDGYTF